Here is one T cell receptor beta chain with its context. Its antigen target is currently unknown. Base qualities are not provided; no much larger clone lies one nucleotide away. The data were taken from a study of blood T cell repertoires in COVID-19 (dated by TCRdb to 2018 to 2020). In the study overall: Samples from collaborators originated in the United States, Italy and Spain and spanned both the acute and convalescent phases of COVID-19. The repertoires were released in a freely available public database intended as a resource for research on the immune response to SARS-CoV-2. The dataset comprised deeply sampled blood TCRbeta repertoires from subjects exposed to, actively infected with, or recovered from COVID-19. Nearly every sample came with metadata listing a de-identified subject ID, COVID-19 status, age in years and sex. The samples were drawn from the first 160 participants of the ongoing ImmuneRACE study and from 1,254 subjects provided by 6 global collaborators. Where available, HLA class I and class II types were obtained from metadata supplied by the sample provider rather than from assay-based typing. The prospective study material was composed of cDNA or gDNA derived from T cells, B-cell-depleted T cells, or PBMCs.

CDR1 and CDR2, looked up from the germline V gene (reference sequence), are LGHDT and YNNKEL. The CDR3 runs 18 residues from the cysteine to the phenylalanine. Here the CDR3 DNA is all that survives: 54 bases in frame from base 1. V is shortened by 1 base, J by 0 bases, and the region joining them spans 16 bases. Results and caveats for the whole study, not just this receptor: The quantity of clinical and demographic metadata differed by source and by participant and was supplied without curation.

Each collaborating institution followed its own protocols to collect whole blood in K2EDTA tubes. For TCRbeta analysis, collaborator samples were shipped as frozen whole blood, as isolated PBMCs, or as DNA extracted from either sample type. TCRbeta CDR3 regions were amplified from genomic DNA using the immunoSEQ Assay, a bias-controlled multiplex PCR. The authors' analysis ran thus. The number of nucleated cells in each sample was estimated by amplification of reference gene primers within the assay. To quantify the absolute abundance of each unique TCRbeta CDR3 rearrangement, sequence reads were collapsed and filtered. For each sample, productive Simpson clonality was calculated by taking the square root of Simpson's diversity index across productive rearrangements. In TCRdb, the immuneACCESS table is reduced to in-frame sequences with V and J assigned. These tables do not hold every clone; where another copy was compared, an unresolved V gene accounts for under half, and the others remain unexplained. V and J calls and clone size are given by that table; D and trimming were obtained from the DNA. The sample includes some 160,000 clones, with 60% to 80% observed a single time. In total, the top ten clones hold roughly 8.6% of the sample.

This sequence originates from a man aged 50-59 years with active or convalescent COVID-19. The receptor chain draws on TRBV3-1 (or the pseudogene TRBV3-2) and TRBJ2-4; possibly the D gene is TRBD2, per 5 matching bases. The sequenced sample was peripheral blood. The CDR3 protein: CASSQGGSNTLAKNIQYF. The DNA is as follows: TGTGCCAGCAGCCAAGGAGGGTCGAACACGCTAGCCAAAAACATTCAGTACTTC.